Reported below is one T cell receptor (beta chain). Its target is unknown. A multiplex PCR was run with 60 Vbeta primers and 13 Jbeta primers. Original handling: Later analysis identified tens of millions of unique TCR beta chains, 10 million to 12 million shared. The repertoire was sequenced with immunoSEQ multiplex PCR; TCRdb's copy has only in-frame clones and lacks some. From that table come the V and J calls and clone size; the DNA was used to work out D and trimming. The table lists about 160,000 clones, approximately 80% of them singletons. This sample is part of a study of cytomegalovirus exposure and HLA in healthy donors. General study results and limits: Earlier analysis looked at TCR beta V segments, and most were productive about 90% or about 30% of the time. A highly shared variant cluster was judged a likely technical artifact. Relative to the roughly 640-donor mean, N-insertions were reportedly fewer in an Asian-associated ancestry cluster in a later analysis.

Germline-derived CDR1 and CDR2 are ENHRY and SYGVKD. The CDR3 runs 14 residues. V gave up 7 bases and J gave up 4 bases, with 13 bases separating them. The specimen sequenced was PBMCs. The V gene is TRBV10-3, the J gene TRBJ2-2; D might be TRBD1 (5 bases). This clonotype was obtained from a male donor in good health and CMV-seronegative. This CDR3 is CAIMTASGTGELFF. The CDR3 DNA sequence: TGTGCCATCATGACAGCCTCCGGCACCGGGGAGCTGTTTTTT.